These 5 T cell receptor beta chains were all obtained from the same sample, sequenced in a study of blood T cell repertoires in COVID-19. Measured with immunoSEQ multiplex PCR; TCRdb has only the in-frame clones, and not every one. The repertoire has roughly 300,000 clones, about 90% of them found once; the top ten carry approximately 1.5%. What was sequenced was peripheral blood. These receptor sequences come from a woman in her forties who had recovered from COVID-19.

This clone was observed a few times. This chain uses TRBV7-9 with TRBJ2-7; 7 bases are shared with TRBD2. Germline loops: CDR1 SEHNR, CDR2 FQNEAQ (reference sequence). With V trimmed by 4 bases and J by 2 bases, 11 bases remained unmatched. This CDR3 has 16 residues. The CDR3 protein is CASSSAFAGVAYEQYF. DNA for the CDR3: TGTGCCAGCAGCTCGGCCTTTGCGGGGGTCGCCTACGAGCAGTACTTC.

V and J are TRBV3-1 (or the pseudogene TRBV3-2) and TRBJ1-1; D uncertain. The CDR3 loop spans 15 amino acids. The ends were cut back, 3 bases at V and 1 base at J, with 12 bases in the middle. The germline V gene has CDR1 LGHDT and CDR2 YNNKEL (reference sequence). CDR3 residues: CASSQSSRGNTEAFF. The DNA for the CDR3 is TGTGCCAGCAGCCAGAGCTCAAGAGGGAACACTGAAGCTTTCTTT.

This sequence joins TRBV12-5 and TRBJ1-1, with 8 bases matching TRBD1. This CDR3 contains 13 residues. V lost 5 bases to trimming and J lost 5 bases; unmatched junction nucleotides: 4. Germline lookup yields CDR1 LGHNT and CDR2 FRNRAP. CDR3 in DNA: TGTGCTAGTGGTGCCCGACAGGGGACTGAAGCTTTCTTT. Encoded protein: CASGARQGTEAFF.

The V and J genes are TRBV5-1 and TRBJ2-1, with TRBD1 matching 11 bases. The V gene end was trimmed by 4 bases and the J gene end by 7 bases; junction bases not matched to a gene: 10. Germline lookup yields CDR1 SGHRS and CDR2 YFSETQ. This CDR3 spans 16 amino acids. Here the CDR3 DNA reads TGCGCCAGCAGCCCCAGCCCGGGACAGGGGGAGAATGAGCAGTTCTTC. This translates into CASSPSPGQGENEQFF.

This chain connects TRBV27 to TRBJ2-3; 10 nucleotides align to TRBD1. Looked up from germline, CDR1 is MNHEY and CDR2 is SMNVEV (reference sequence). With 4 bases clipped from V and 5 bases from J, the junction kept 12 bases outside the gene matches. The CDR3 loop spans 17 amino acids. In nucleotides, the CDR3 is TGTGCCAGCAGTTCTTCCCGGGACAGGGGATTATTAGATACGCAGTATTTT. It is translated as CASSSSRDRGLLDTQYF.